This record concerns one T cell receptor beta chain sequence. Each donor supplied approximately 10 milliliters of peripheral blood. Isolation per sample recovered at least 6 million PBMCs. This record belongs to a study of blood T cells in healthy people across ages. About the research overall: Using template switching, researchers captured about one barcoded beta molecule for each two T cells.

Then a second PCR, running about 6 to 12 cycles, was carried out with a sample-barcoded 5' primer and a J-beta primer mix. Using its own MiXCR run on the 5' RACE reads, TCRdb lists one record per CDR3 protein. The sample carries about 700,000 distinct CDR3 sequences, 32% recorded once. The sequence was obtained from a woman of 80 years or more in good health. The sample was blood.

The CDR3 loop reads CASSGGYGYTF. The CDR3 region has the DNA TGTGCCAGCAGCGGGGGCTATGGCTACACCTTC. This chain joins TRBV9 and TRBJ1-2, with D unclear. Trimming removed 3 bases from V and 4 bases from J, with 4 bases in between. CDR1 and CDR2 from the germline V gene are SGDLS and YYNGEE. The CDR3 consists of 11 residues. Looking up the rest from reference TRBV9 and TRBJ1-2 gives the full variable domain: DSGVTQTPKHLITATGQRVTLRCSPRSGDLSVYWYQQSLDQGLQFLIQYYNGEERAKGNILERFSAQQFPDLHSELNLSSLELGDSALYFCASSGGYGYTFGSGTRLTVV.